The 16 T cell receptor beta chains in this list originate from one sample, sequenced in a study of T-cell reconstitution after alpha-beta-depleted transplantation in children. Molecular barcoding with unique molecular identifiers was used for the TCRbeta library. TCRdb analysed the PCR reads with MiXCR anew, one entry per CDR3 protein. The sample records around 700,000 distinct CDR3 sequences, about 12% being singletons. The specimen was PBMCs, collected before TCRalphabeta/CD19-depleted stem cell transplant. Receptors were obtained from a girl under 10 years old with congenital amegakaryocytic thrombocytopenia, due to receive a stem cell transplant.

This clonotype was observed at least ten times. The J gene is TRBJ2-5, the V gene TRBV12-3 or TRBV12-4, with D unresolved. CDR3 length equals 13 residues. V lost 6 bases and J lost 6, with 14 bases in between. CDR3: CASRIDVAKTQYF. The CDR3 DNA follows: TGTGCCAGCAGAATAGATGTAGCCAAGACCCAGTACTTC.

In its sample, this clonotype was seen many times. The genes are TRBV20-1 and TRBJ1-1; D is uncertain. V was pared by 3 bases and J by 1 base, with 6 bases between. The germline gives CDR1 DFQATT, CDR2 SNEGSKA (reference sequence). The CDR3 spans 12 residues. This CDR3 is CSASFWNTEAFF. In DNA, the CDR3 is TGCAGTGCTAGCTTCTGGAACACTGAAGCTTTCTTT.

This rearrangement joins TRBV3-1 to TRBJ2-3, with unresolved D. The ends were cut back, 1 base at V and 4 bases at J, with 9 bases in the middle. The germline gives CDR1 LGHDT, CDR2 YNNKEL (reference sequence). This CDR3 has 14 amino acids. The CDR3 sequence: CASSQVRAADTQYF. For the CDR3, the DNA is TGTGCCAGCAGCCAAGTCCGGGCTGCAGATACGCAGTATTTT.

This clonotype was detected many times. The CDR3 DNA is TGTGCCAGCAGTTTGAGGGAGCGATACGAGCAGTACTTC. Amino acid sequence: CASSLRERYEQYF. This rearrangement joins TRBV12-3 or TRBV12-4 to TRBJ2-7, with a weak D call TRBD2 (5 bases). V gave up 3 bases and J gave up 4 bases, with 10 bases separating them. This CDR3 contains 13 residues.

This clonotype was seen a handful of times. CDR3 coding DNA: TGTGCCAGCCGCAAATCGGCGGAGCTGTTTTTT. Translated, it gives CASRKSAELFF. This rearrangement joins TRBV25-1 to TRBJ2-2; no clear D. Trimming cost V 8 bases and J 10 bases, with 11 bases left between them. Looked up from germline, CDR1 is MGHDK and CDR2 is SYGVNS. The CDR3 contains 11 residues.

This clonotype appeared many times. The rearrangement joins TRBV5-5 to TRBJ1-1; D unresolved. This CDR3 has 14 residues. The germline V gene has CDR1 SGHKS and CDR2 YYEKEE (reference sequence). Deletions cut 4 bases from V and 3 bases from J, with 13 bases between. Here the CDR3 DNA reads TGTGCCAGCAGCGCCAGGTCCTGGTACACTGAAGCTTTCTTT. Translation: CASSARSWYTEAFF.

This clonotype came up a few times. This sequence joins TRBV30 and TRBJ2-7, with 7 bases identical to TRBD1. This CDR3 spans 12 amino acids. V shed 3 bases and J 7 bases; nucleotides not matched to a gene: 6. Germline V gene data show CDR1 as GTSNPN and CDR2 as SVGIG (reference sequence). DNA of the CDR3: TGTGCCTGGAGATCCACAGGGGTGGAGCAGTACTTC. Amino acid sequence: CAWRSTGVEQYF.

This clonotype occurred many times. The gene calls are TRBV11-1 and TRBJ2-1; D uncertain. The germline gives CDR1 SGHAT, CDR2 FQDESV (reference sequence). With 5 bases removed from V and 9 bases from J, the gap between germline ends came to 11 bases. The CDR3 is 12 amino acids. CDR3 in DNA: TGTGCCAGCAGCGGTTCGTCGATTGAGCAGTTCTTC. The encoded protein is CASSGSSIEQFF. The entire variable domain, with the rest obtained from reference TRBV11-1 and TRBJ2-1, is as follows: EAEVAQSPRYKITEKSQAVAFWCDPISGHATLYWYRQILGQGPELLVQFQDESVVDDSQLPKDRFSAERLKGVDSTLKIQPAELGDSAMYLCASSGSSIEQFFGPGTRLTVL.

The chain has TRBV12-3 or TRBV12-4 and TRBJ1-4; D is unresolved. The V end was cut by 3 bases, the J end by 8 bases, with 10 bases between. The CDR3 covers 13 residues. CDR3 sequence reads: CASSFGGWEKLFF. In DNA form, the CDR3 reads TGTGCCAGCAGTTTTGGAGGGTGGGAAAAACTGTTTTTT.

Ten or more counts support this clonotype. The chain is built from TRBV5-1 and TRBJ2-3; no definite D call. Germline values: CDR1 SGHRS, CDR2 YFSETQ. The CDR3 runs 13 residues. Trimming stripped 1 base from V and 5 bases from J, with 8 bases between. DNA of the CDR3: TGCGCCAGCAGCTTGCGGTCAGGAGATACGCAGTATTTT. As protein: CASSLRSGDTQYF.

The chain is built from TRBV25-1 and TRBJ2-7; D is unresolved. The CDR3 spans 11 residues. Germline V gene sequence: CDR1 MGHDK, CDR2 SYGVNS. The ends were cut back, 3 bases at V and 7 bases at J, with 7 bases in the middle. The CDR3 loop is CASSEAREQYF. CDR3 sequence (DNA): TGTGCCAGCAGTGAGGCGCGGGAGCAGTACTTC.

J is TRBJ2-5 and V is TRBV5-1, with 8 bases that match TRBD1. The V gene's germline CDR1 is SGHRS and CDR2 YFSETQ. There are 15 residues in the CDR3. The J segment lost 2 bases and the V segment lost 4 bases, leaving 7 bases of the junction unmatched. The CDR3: CASSTGTGSQETQYF. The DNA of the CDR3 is TGCGCCAGCAGCACTGGGACAGGAAGTCAAGAGACCCAGTACTTC.

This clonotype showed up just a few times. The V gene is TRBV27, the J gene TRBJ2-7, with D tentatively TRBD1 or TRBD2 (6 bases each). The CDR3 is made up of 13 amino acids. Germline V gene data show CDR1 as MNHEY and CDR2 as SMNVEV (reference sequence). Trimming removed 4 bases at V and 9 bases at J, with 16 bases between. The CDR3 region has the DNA TGTGCCAGCAGTTCCATTAGGAGGGGGGTGCAGTACTTC. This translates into CASSSIRRGVQYF.

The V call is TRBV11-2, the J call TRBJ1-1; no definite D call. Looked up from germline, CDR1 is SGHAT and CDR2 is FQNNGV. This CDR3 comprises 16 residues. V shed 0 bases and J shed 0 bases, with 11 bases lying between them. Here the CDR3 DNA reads TGTGCCAGCAGCTTAGAGTTGGTTGGTCTGAACACTGAAGCTTTCTTT. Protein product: CASSLELVGLNTEAFF.

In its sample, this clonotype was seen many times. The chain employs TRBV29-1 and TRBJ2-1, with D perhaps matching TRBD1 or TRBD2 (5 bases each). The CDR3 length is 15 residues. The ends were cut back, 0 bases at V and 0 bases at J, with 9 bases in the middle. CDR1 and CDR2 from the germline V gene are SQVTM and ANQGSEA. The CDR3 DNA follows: TGCAGCGTTGAAGATGGGGGTAGCTCCTACAATGAGCAGTTCTTC. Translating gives CSVEDGGSSYNEQFF.

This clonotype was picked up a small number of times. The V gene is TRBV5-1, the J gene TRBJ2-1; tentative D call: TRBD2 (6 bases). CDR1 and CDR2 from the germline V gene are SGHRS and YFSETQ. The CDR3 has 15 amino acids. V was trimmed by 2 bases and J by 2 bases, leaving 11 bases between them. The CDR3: CASSFEGLTYNEQFF. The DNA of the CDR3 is TGCGCCAGCAGCTTTGAGGGACTGACCTACAATGAGCAGTTCTTC.